This is a list of T cell receptor beta chains from one sample in a study of T cell repertoires in cytomegalovirus infection. TCRdb analysed the reads with MiXCR anew, one entry per CDR3 protein. The table lists almost 550,000 distinct CDR3 sequences, 16% of them singletons. The sample consisted of CD8+ T cells from PBMCs. These TCRs come from a human donor in good health (CMV status not recorded). Some clones in this sample may be carry-over from other donors' samples. Both conserved end residues are trimmed from each CDR3.

v_call: TRBV29-1
cdr3_aa: SVDQGEIYNEQF

v_call: TRBV20-1
cdr3_aa: SVGTGVADTQY

v_call: TRBV5-8
cdr3_aa: ASGLAGGYNEQF

v_call: TRBV27
cdr3_aa: ASSPSRQLEAF

v_call: TRBV2
cdr3_aa: ASSVLGLAGMSSYEQY

v_call: TRBV28
cdr3_aa: ASSREDETEAF

v_call: TRBV4-1
cdr3_aa: ASSQAGTANTEAF

v_call: TRBV29-1
cdr3_aa: SVEAVFGGYT

v_call: TRBV19
cdr3_aa: ASSIETYLAGNNEQF

v_call: TRBV4-2
cdr3_aa: ASSQGKESYEQY

v_call: TRBV7-9
cdr3_aa: ASPPVTGIYDNEQF

v_call: TRBV28
cdr3_aa: ASSLRSRPGELF

v_call: TRBV27
cdr3_aa: ASWGQGASVLF

v_call: TRBV7-9
cdr3_aa: ASSPEQGSTEAF

v_call: TRBV7-6
cdr3_aa: ASSRASGQGNYEQY

v_call: TRBV4-1
cdr3_aa: ASSQDRAGGSRGNIQY

v_call: TRBV5-6
cdr3_aa: ASSFLAGGPNEQF

v_call: TRBV18
cdr3_aa: ASSPPTGSSYNEQF

v_call: TRBV12-3/TRBV12-4
cdr3_aa: ASSFGQNYEQY

v_call: TRBV11-2
cdr3_aa: ASSIQGFSYEQY

v_call: TRBV20-1
cdr3_aa: SAPYLDGSNQPQH

v_call: TRBV12-3/TRBV12-4
cdr3_aa: ASSPGQSQETQY

v_call: TRBV7-9
cdr3_aa: ASSTGTGGSKNIQY

v_call: TRBV20-1
cdr3_aa: SALLSPGAKNIQY

v_call: TRBV19
cdr3_aa: ASSAYREGTDTQY

v_call: TRBV11-3
cdr3_aa: ASSSSGGDPVEAF

v_call: TRBV2
cdr3_aa: ASHQSGESDEQF

v_call: TRBV27
cdr3_aa: ASLGGPADTQY

v_call: TRBV28
cdr3_aa: ASSFRIENIQY

v_call: TRBV28
cdr3_aa: ASSFGGLGF

v_call: TRBV7-9
cdr3_aa: ASSSNSGANVLT

v_call: TRBV6-5
cdr3_aa: ASRERSRSYNEQF

v_call: TRBV18
cdr3_aa: ASSPRDGDSPLH

v_call: TRBV6-2/TRBV6-3
cdr3_aa: ASTRLAGGPTDTQY

v_call: TRBV28
cdr3_aa: ASSLALGHELAGSYEQY

v_call: TRBV7-8
cdr3_aa: ASSLPEGAYGYT

v_call: TRBV7-9
cdr3_aa: ASSLAAGALGQF

v_call: TRBV29-1
cdr3_aa: GVEGLEAQY

v_call: TRBV29-1
cdr3_aa: SVARGTNTGELF

v_call: TRBV5-4
cdr3_aa: ASSSRQSGRHYNEQF

v_call: TRBV12-3/TRBV12-4
cdr3_aa: ASTPTGYTEAF

v_call: TRBV3-1
cdr3_aa: ASSQDLGLAGAYEQY

v_call: TRBV7-9
cdr3_aa: ASRPSMGATGNTIY

v_call: TRBV7-8
cdr3_aa: ASSPPQGYTEAF

v_call: TRBV28
cdr3_aa: ASSHSGTRGGMNTEAF

v_call: TRBV4-1
cdr3_aa: ASSGTGDYGYT

v_call: TRBV10-3
cdr3_aa: AILTTGPGNTIY

v_call: TRBV7-9
cdr3_aa: ASSLALGTSGRYEQY

v_call: TRBV29-1
cdr3_aa: SVEGGMAQY

v_call: TRBV7-2
cdr3_aa: ASRLALRGGRNEHF

v_call: TRBV4-1
cdr3_aa: ASSYGSSGEQF

v_call: TRBV11-2
cdr3_aa: ASSSQGDPNEKLF

v_call: TRBV7-3
cdr3_aa: ASSLTGLASYNEQF

v_call: TRBV7-9
cdr3_aa: ASSLVLSTDTQY

v_call: TRBV7-9
cdr3_aa: ASSLTGGWNEQF

v_call: TRBV6-1
cdr3_aa: ASSFRRSEIYEQY

v_call: TRBV14
cdr3_aa: ASSLTGAGQPQH